A single sample is the source of the 5 T cell receptor beta chains below, sequenced in a study of shared clonotypes between healthy human individuals (dated by TCRdb to the early 2020s). Library generation was performed with the immunoSEQ multiplex PCR assay. In TCRdb, the immuneACCESS table is reduced to in-frame sequences with V and J assigned. These tables do not hold every clone; where another copy was compared, an unresolved V gene accounts for under half, and the others remain unexplained. The sample table records 850,000 to 1,200,000 clones; roughly 70% of these occur just once. Nearly 1.5% of the sample rests with the top ten. Sequences were obtained from memory CD4+ T cells sorted from blood. The cell subset or site label corresponds to: CD45RA-negative fraction. The receptors shown here come from a man aged 18 to 35 in good health.

V and J are TRBV20-1 and TRBJ1-1; D remains unclear. Germline V gene data show CDR1 as DFQATT and CDR2 as SNEGSKA (reference sequence). The CDR3 is made up of 9 amino acids. CDR3 region: CRGNTEAFF. The CDR3 nucleotides read TGCAGGGGCAATACTGAAGCTTTCTTT.

The rearrangement links TRBV7-2 to TRBJ2-5; no clear D gene. Germline V gives CDR1 SGHTA, CDR2 FQGNSA. V dropped 1 base and J dropped 9 bases, with 9 bases sitting between them. This CDR3 spans 12 amino acids. The CDR3 region has the DNA TGTGCCAGCAGCTTAGGGGGTCCGGCCCAGTACTTC. It encodes CASSLGGPAQYF.

The rearrangement uses TRBV4-3 and TRBJ2-3, with no clear D. The CDR3 totals 15 residues. In germline, CDR1 is LGHNA, CDR2 YSLEER. The ends were cut back, 0 bases at V and 10 bases at J, with 17 bases in the middle. CDR3 in amino acids: CASSQDSLASWAQYF. The DNA for the CDR3 is TGCGCCAGCAGCCAAGATAGCTTGGCTAGTTGGGCGCAGTATTTT.

This clone has a handful of counts. V gene TRBV27 combines with J gene TRBJ2-1; 10 bases fit TRBD2. Trimming at V came to 2 bases and at J to 6 bases, leaving 4 bases not matched to a gene. This CDR3 is 15 amino acids long. Looked up from germline, CDR1 is MNHEY and CDR2 is SMNVEV (reference sequence). CDR3 in amino acids: CASSLSGGAFNEQFF. The CDR3 nucleotides are TGTGCCAGCAGTTTAAGCGGGGGGGCGTTCAATGAGCAGTTCTTC.

The chain has TRBV4-3 and TRBJ2-5, with 7 bases that match TRBD1. The CDR3 runs 14 residues. J was trimmed by 5 bases and V by 6 bases; bases with no gene match: 9. CDR1 is LGHNA, CDR2 YSLEER, per germline. CDR3 sequence (DNA): TGCGCCAGCAGTAGAAATAAACAGGGGGAGACCCAGTACTTC. This codes for CASSRNKQGETQYF.